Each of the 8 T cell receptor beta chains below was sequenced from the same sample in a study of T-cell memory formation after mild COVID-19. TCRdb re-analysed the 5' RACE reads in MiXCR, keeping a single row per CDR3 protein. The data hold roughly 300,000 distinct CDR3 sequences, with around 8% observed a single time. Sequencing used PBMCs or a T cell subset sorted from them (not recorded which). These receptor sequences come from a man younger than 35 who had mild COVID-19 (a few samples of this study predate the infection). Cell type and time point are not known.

The CDR3 sequence is CSASYLAGASSYNEQFF. The DNA of the CDR3 is TGCAGTGCTAGTTATCTAGCGGGGGCAAGCTCCTACAATGAGCAGTTCTTC. The chain joins TRBV20-1 to TRBJ2-1, with TRBD2 matching 10 bases. The CDR3 totals 17 residues. Trimming removed 3 bases from V and 0 bases from J; junction bases left unmatched: 8. The V gene's germline CDR1 is DFQATT and CDR2 SNEGSKA (reference sequence).

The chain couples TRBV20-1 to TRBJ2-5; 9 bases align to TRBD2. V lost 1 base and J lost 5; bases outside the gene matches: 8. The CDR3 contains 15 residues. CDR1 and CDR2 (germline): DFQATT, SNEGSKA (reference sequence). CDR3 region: CSARAVAGGPETQYF. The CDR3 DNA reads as TGCAGTGCTAGAGCGGTGGCGGGGGGGCCGGAGACCCAGTACTTC.

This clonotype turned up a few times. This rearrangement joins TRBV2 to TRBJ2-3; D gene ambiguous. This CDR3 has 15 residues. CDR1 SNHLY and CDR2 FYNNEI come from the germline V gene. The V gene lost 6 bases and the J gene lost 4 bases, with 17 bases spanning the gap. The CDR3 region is CASSFRGRDADTQYF. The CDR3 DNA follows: TGTGCCAGCAGCTTTCGCGGTCGTGATGCAGATACGCAGTATTTT.

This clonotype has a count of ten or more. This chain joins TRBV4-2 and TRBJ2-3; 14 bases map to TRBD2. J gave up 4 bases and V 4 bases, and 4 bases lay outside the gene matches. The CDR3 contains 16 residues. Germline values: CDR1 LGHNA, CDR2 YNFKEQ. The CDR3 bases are TGTGCCAGCAGCCCCGCGACTAGCGGGGGGGCAGATACGCAGTATTTT. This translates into CASSPATSGGADTQYF.

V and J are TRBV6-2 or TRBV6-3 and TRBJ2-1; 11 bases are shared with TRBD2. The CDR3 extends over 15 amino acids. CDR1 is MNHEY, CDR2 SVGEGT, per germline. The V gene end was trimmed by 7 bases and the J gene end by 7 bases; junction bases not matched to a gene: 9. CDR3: CASTLSSGGPNEQFF. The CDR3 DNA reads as TGTGCCAGCACTCTATCTAGCGGGGGGCCGAATGAGCAGTTCTTC.

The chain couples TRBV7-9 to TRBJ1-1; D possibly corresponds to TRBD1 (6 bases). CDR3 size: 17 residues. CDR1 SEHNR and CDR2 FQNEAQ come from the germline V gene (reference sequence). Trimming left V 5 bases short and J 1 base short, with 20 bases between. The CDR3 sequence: CASSTEARTDKNTEAFF. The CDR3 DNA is TGTGCCAGCAGCACCGAGGCCAGGACAGATAAGAACACTGAAGCTTTCTTT.

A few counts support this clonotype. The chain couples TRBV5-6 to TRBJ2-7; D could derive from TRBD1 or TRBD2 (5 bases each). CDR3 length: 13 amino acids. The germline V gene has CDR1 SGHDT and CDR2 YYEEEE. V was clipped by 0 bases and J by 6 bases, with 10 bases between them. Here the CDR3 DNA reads TGTGCCAGCAGCTTGGCCGTTGGGGGCGAGCAGTACGTC. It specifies CASSLAVGGEQYV.

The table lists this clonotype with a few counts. CDR3 loop: CASSSRDRVAKNIQYF. The CDR3 DNA follows: TGTGCCAGCAGCTCCCGGGACAGGGTAGCCAAAAACATTCAGTACTTC. The genes are TRBV6-6 and TRBJ2-4, with 9 bases lining up with TRBD1. From germline, CDR1 is MNHNY and CDR2 SVGAGI (reference sequence). The CDR3 is 16 residues long. Losses at the gene ends were 6 bases for V and 0 bases for J; bases not matched to a gene: 6.